A single sample is the source of the 16 T cell receptor beta chains below, sequenced in a study of T cell clonality in common variable immunodeficiency. TCRdb keeps only in-frame clones here, not all; method: immunoSEQ multiplex PCR. This sample carries approximately 46,000 clones, none of them present only once. The material sequenced was peripheral blood mononuclear cells. Source of these receptors: a person aged 18 to 75 in good health.

This clone was seen ten or more times. The CDR3 extends 3 residues past the end of the read, so its final part is completed from the germline J gene. The V call is TRBV29-1, the J call TRBJ2-1; 7 nucleotides match TRBD1. CDR1 SQVTM and CDR2 ANQGSEA come from the germline V gene. The V gene end was trimmed by 3 bases and the J gene end by 7 bases; junction bases not matched to a gene: 6. CDR3 length: 13 amino acids. CDR3 amino acids: CSVEPGGRNEQFF. CDR3 bases read: TGCAGCGTTGAGCCAGGGGGTCGGAATGAG.

For this clone: Read data end 3 residues before the CDR3 end; the end is taken from the germline J gene. V gene TRBV7-6 combines with J gene TRBJ2-3; TRBD1 aligns across 10 bases. The V segment lost 2 bases and the J segment 2 bases; nucleotides outside the gene matches: 10. Per the germline V gene, CDR1 is SGHVS and CDR2 is FNYEAQ. This CDR3 region has 18 residues. CDR3 DNA (partial): TGTGCCAGCAGCTTAAGGGTTGGCAGACAGGGGGCCACAGATACG. Translating gives CASSLRVGRQGATDT. The entire CDR3 sequence reads CASSLRVGRQGATDTQYF.

This clone has a count of ten or more. The sequence runs out 3 residues before the end of the CDR3; the remainder is reconstructed from the germline J gene. The chain carries TRBV19 and TRBJ1-2; 9 bases line up with TRBD1. CDR1 is LNHDA, CDR2 SQIVND, per germline (reference sequence). The V segment lost 2 bases and the J segment 1 base; nucleotides outside the gene matches: 14. The CDR3 spans 19 residues. The CDR3 sequence is CASSIMAFRTGAGNYGYTF. The covered CDR3 bases are TGTGCCAGTAGTATAATGGCGTTCCGGACAGGGGCCGGTAACTATGGC.

This clone was seen a handful of times. The read ends 3 residues early relative to the CDR3; the germline J gene fills the gap. The J gene is TRBJ2-5, the V gene TRBV7-2, with 11 bases matching TRBD1. CDR3 size: 13 residues. V lost 6 bases to trimming and J lost 7 bases; unmatched junction nucleotides: 4. From germline, CDR1 is SGHTA and CDR2 FQGNSA. The covered CDR3 bases are TGTGCCAGCAGACCGGGACAGGGGGGGACC. This gives the protein CASRPGQGGT. The CDR3 in its entirety is CASRPGQGGTQYF.

There are many counts of this clone. Sequencing ends 3 residues short of the CDR3 end; the germline J gene provides the rest. The chain joins TRBV20-1 to TRBJ2-7; no firm D call. Germline V gene lookup returns CDR1 DFQATT and CDR2 SNEGSKA (reference sequence). This CDR3 is built from 13 residues. V lost 0 bases, J lost 3 bases, and 9 bases lay in between. CDR3 region: CSARDIVDYEQYF. CDR3 bases read: TGCAGTGCTAGAGATATAGTAGACTACGAG.

This clone was seen many times. The read comes to an end 3 residues before the CDR3 does, leaving the germline J gene to fill in the end. The V call is TRBV28, the J call TRBJ2-4; 8 nucleotides align to TRBD1. V dropped 6 bases and J dropped 9; count of bases not matched to a gene: 4. Germline values: CDR1 MDHEN, CDR2 SYDVKM. This CDR3 region has 12 residues. CDR3 sequence reads: CASRSGGTIQYF. CDR3 DNA (partial): TGTGCCAGCAGATCAGGGGGCACCATT.

Comment on this clone: The DNA ends 3 residues before the CDR3 does, and the rest of the CDR3 is filled in from the germline J gene. The chain links TRBV30 to TRBJ1-2; D may be TRBD1 (5 bases). The germline CDR1 and CDR2 sequences are GTSNPN and SVGIG (reference sequence). This CDR3 is built from 15 residues. The DNA read from the CDR3 is TGTGCCTGGAGTGTAGCGGGGGGGAGCTCCTACGAC. The encoded protein is CAWSVAGGSSYD. The whole CDR3 sequence reads CAWSVAGGSSYDYTF.

In this sample, this clone turned up many times. The CDR3 goes on 3 residues after the read ends, and that part is filled in from the germline J gene. The V and J genes are TRBV10-3 and TRBJ1-5, with TRBD1 matching 9 bases. The CDR3 extends over 13 amino acids. Losses at the gene ends were 4 bases for V and 6 bases for J; bases not matched to a gene: 1. Germline lookup yields CDR1 ENHRY and CDR2 SYGVKD. CDR3 residues: CAISGGQGQPQHF. The sequenced CDR3 bases are TGTGCCATCAGTGGGGGACAGGGTCAGCCC.

In its sample, this clone was seen many times. The read finishes 3 residues shy of the CDR3 end, and the germline J gene is used to complete it. The gene calls are TRBV20-1 and TRBJ2-3, with TRBD2 matching over 10 bases. J gave up 4 bases and V 6 bases, and 13 bases lay outside the gene matches. In germline, CDR1 is DFQATT, CDR2 SNEGSKA (reference sequence). The CDR3 has 16 amino acids. Incomplete CDR3 DNA: TGCAGTGCCCGACGACCAGCGGGGGGGCCCTCAGATACG. Amino acids: CSARRPAGGPSDT. The CDR3 in its entirety is CSARRPAGGPSDTQYF.

This clone was counted ten times or more. The CDR3 end falls 3 residues outside the read, so it is completed with the germline J gene. V gene TRBV18 combines with J gene TRBJ1-6, with D unclear. CDR3 length equals 15 residues. Germline CDR1 reads KGHSH; CDR2 reads LQKENI. Trimming left V 2 bases short and J 8 bases short, with 13 bases between. CDR3 region: CASSPVMSVDSPLHF. The covered CDR3 bases are TGTGCCAGCTCACCAGTGATGTCGGTGGATTCACCC.

This clone qualifies as medium-sized. The CDR3 extends 3 residues past the end of the read, so its final part is completed from the germline J gene. The chain employs TRBV20-1 and TRBJ2-7, with TRBD2 matching over 8 bases. Germline V gene sequence: CDR1 DFQATT, CDR2 SNEGSKA (reference sequence). CDR3 length equals 14 residues. The V and J ends lost 3 bases and 3 bases, in that order; junction bases with no gene match: 7. The sequenced part of the CDR3 DNA is TGCAGTGCTAGTAGCGGGGAGAGTCACTACGAG. As protein: CSASSGESHYE. The full CDR3 reads CSASSGESHYEQYF.

This clone appeared many times. The read ends 3 residues before the CDR3 terminus; that terminus is restored from the germline J gene. Other nucleotide sequences in the sample specify the same CDR3. The chain uses TRBV19 and TRBJ1-1, with D possibly matching TRBD1 (5 bases). Germline V gene lookup returns CDR1 LNHDA and CDR2 SQIVND (reference sequence). The CDR3 totals 13 residues. The DNA read from the CDR3 is TGTGCCAGTAGTAAGCTTCGGGGGACCGAA. Its translation: CASSKLRGTE. The whole CDR3 protein is CASSKLRGTEAFF.

This clone was recorded at least ten times. The CDR3 end falls 3 residues outside the read, so it is completed with the germline J gene. This chain connects TRBV20-1 to TRBJ2-3; D call uncertain. The CDR3 loop spans 10 amino acids. Germline V gene lookup returns CDR1 DFQATT and CDR2 SNEGSKA (reference sequence). CDR3: CSPVRDTQYF. The CDR3 bases that were read are TGCAGCCCCGTGCGGGATACG.

This clone was seen many times. The covered CDR3 bases are TGTGCCAGCAGCTTAGAGAGCGGAGCGAGCACAGATACG. Amino acid sequence: CASSLESGASTDT. The whole CDR3 reads CASSLESGASTDTQYF. V and J are TRBV28 and TRBJ2-3, with D possibly TRBD2 on 5 matching bases. The sequence runs out 3 residues before the end of the CDR3; the remainder is reconstructed from the germline J gene. Trimming shortened V by 6 bases and J by 0 bases, and 16 bases separated the two germline ends. The germline V gene encodes CDR1 MDHEN and CDR2 SYDVKM. This CDR3 comprises 16 residues.

This clone was seen at least ten times. The read comes to an end 3 residues before the CDR3 does, leaving the germline J gene to fill in the end. The chain recombines TRBV7-2 with TRBJ1-2, with D maybe TRBD1 (5 bases). The germline V gene has CDR1 SGHTA and CDR2 FQGNSA. The CDR3 is 14 amino acids. CDR3 DNA, as far as it was read: TGTGCCAGCAGCTTAGGGCCCGGGGGAGGCGGC. As protein: CASSLGPGGGG. The full CDR3 protein reads CASSLGPGGGGYTF. Using reference TRBV7-2 and TRBJ1-2 for the parts outside the CDR3, the full variable domain is GAGVSQSPSNKVTEKGKDVELRCDPISGHTALYWYRQSLGQGLEFLIYFQGNSAPDKSGLPSDRFSAERTGGSVSTLTIQRTQQEDSAVYLCASSLGPGGGGYTFGSGTRLTVV.

At least ten counts were recorded for this clone. The read gets to within 3 residues of the CDR3 end, and the germline J gene fills in the rest. J is TRBJ2-1 and V is TRBV19; the match to TRBD1 covers 7 bases. The V gene's germline CDR1 is LNHDA and CDR2 SQIVND (reference sequence). CDR3 length equals 15 residues. The J segment lost 3 bases and the V segment lost 4 bases, leaving 6 bases of the junction unmatched. CDR3 sequence: CASSTRGGFYNEQFF. The CDR3 bases that were read are TGTGCCAGTAGTACTCGAGGGGGCTTCTACAATGAG.